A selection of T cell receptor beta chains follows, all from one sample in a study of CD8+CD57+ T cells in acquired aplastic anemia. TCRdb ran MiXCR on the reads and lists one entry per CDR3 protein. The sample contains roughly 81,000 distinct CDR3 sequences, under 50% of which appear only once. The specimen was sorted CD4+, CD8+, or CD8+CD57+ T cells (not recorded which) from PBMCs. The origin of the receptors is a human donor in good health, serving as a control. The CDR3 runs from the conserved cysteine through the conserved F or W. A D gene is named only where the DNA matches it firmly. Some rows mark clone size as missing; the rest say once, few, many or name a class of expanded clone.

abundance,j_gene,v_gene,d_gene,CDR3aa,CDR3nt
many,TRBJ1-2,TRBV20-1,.,CSARDAGLSGRKDYGYTF,TGCAGTGCTAGAGATGCAGGCCTCTCAGGGCGGAAAGACTATGGCTACACCTTC
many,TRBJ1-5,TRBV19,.,CASSIGDRNQPQHF,TGTGCCAGTAGTATAGGAGATCGCAATCAGCCCCAGCATTTT
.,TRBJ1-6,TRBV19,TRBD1,CASSLLLETGNSPLHF,TGTGCCAGTAGTCTCCTCCTTGAGACAGGGAATTCACCCCTCCACTTT
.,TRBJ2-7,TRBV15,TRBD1,CATSRAEQGIYEQYF,TGTGCCACCAGCAGAGCGGAACAGGGGATCTACGAGCAGTACTTC
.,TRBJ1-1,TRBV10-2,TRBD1,CASRAPGQGLTEAFF,TGCGCCAGCAGAGCACCGGGACAGGGCCTAACTGAAGCTTTCTTT
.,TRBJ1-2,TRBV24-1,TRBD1,CATSDFGGGDGYTF,TGTGCCACCAGTGATTTTGGAGGGGGCGACGGCTACACCTTC
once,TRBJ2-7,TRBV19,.,CASSTGKGTYEQYF,TGTGCTAGTAGTACAGGGAAGGGCACCTACGAGCAGTACTTC
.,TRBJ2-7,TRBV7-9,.,CASSPFSVYEQYF,TGTGCCAGCAGCCCCTTCAGTGTCTACGAGCAGTACTTC
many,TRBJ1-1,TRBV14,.,CASSLQDNTEAFF,TGTGCCAGCAGCCTACAGGATAACACTGAAGCTTTCTTT
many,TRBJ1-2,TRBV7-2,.,CASSLVPQGPYGYTF,TGTGCCAGCAGCTTAGTCCCACAGGGCCCCTATGGCTACACCTTC
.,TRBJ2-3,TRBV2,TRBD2,CASSEASGSTDTQYF,TGTGCCAGCAGTGAGGCTAGCGGGAGCACAGATACGCAGTATTTT
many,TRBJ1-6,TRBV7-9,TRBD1,CASSLAGTGHNSPLHF,TGTGCCAGCAGCTTAGCAGGGACAGGCCATAATTCACCCCTCCACTTT
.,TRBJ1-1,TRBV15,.,CATSREGDGTEAFF,TGTGCCACCAGCAGAGAAGGGGACGGAACTGAAGCTTTCTTT
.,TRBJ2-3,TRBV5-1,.,CASSLRGGGRTDTQYF,TGCGCCAGCAGCCTTCGGGGAGGGGGGAGGACAGATACGCAGTATTTT
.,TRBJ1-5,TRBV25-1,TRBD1,CASSQTGYNQPQHF,TGTGCCAGCAGTCAGACAGGGTACAATCAGCCCCAGCATTTT
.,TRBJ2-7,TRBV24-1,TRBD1,CATRIGTGGSYEQYF,TGTGCCACCAGGATCGGGACAGGGGGCTCCTACGAGCAGTACTTC
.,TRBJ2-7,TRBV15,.,CATSRDDSGAYEQYF,TGTGCCACCAGCAGAGATGATAGCGGTGCCTACGAGCAGTACTTC
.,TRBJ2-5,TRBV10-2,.,CAGSEDWEETQYF,TGCGCCGGCAGTGAGGACTGGGAAGAGACCCAGTACTTC
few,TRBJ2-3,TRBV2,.,CASSEAGGLSTQYF,TGTGCCAGCAGTGAAGCTGGGGGCCTAAGTACGCAGTATTTT
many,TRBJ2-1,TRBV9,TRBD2,CASSVTPAGGNEQFF,TGTGCCAGCAGCGTAACCCCAGCCGGGGGGAATGAGCAGTTCTTC
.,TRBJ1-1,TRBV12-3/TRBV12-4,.,CASSFGNFAFF,TGTGCCAGCAGTTTCGGGAACTTTGCTTTCTTT
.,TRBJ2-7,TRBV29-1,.,CSVRDGVRYEQYF,TGCAGCGTGAGGGACGGGGTTCGATACGAGCAGTACTTC
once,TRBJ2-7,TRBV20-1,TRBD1,CSARDHRDREGVEQYF,TGCAGTGCTAGAGATCACCGGGACAGGGAAGGTGTGGAGCAGTACTTC
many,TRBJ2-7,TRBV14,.,CASSQEGTQFYEQYF,TGTGCCAGCAGCCAAGAAGGGACACAATTCTACGAGCAGTACTTC
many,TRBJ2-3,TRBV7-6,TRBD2,CASSWISGDSTDTQYF,TGTGCCAGCAGCTGGATAAGCGGGGATAGCACAGATACGCAGTATTTT
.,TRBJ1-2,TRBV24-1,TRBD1,CATSTGTGDGYTF,TGTGCCACCAGTACCGGGACAGGGGATGGCTACACCTTC
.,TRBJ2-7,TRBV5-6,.,CASSLTSRSVNEQYF,TGTGCCAGCAGCTTGACGTCCCGGAGTGTTAACGAGCAGTACTTC
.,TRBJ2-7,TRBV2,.,CASSAGSYEQYF,TGTGCCAGCAGTGCGGGTTCCTACGAGCAGTACTTC
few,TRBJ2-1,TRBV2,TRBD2,CASSLIAGSYNEQFF,TGTGCCAGCAGCCTCATAGCGGGGTCCTACAATGAGCAGTTCTTC
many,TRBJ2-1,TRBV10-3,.,CAISEPEPPGNEQFF,TGTGCCATCAGTGAACCTGAGCCCCCTGGCAATGAGCAGTTCTTC
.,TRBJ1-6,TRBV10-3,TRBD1,CAISSTTGPNSPLHF,TGTGCCATCAGCTCAACGACAGGGCCCAATTCACCCCTCCACTTT
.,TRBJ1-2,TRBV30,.,CAWSVLGGYTF,TGTGCCTGGAGTGTGCTTGGTGGCTACACCTTC
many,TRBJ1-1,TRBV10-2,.,CASSESIRLNTEAFF,TGCGCCAGCAGTGAGTCGATACGGTTGAACACTGAAGCTTTCTTT
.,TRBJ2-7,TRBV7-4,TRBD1,CASSLSRGPPPYEQYF,TGTGCCAGCAGCTTAAGCAGGGGGCCTCCTCCCTACGAGCAGTACTTC
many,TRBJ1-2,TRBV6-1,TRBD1,CASRPGQAVYGYTF,TGTGCCAGCAGACCAGGACAGGCCGTCTATGGCTACACCTTC
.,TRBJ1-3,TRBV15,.,CATSRDLEPRSGNTIYF,TGTGCCACCAGCAGAGATCTCGAGCCACGCTCTGGAAACACCATATATTTT
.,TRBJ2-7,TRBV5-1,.,CASSLESGGHYEQYF,TGCGCCAGCAGCTTGGAGTCCGGGGGTCACTACGAGCAGTACTTC
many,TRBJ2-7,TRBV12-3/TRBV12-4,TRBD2,CASSLRTSSYEQYF,TGTGCCAGCAGTCTCCGGACTAGCTCCTACGAGCAGTACTTC
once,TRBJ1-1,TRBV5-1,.,CASSLIDSAGAEAFF,TGCGCCAGCAGCTTGATAGACAGTGCAGGGGCTGAAGCTTTCTTT
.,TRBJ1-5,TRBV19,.,CATTRGGGGQPQHF,TGTGCCACTACCCGGGGGGGAGGCGGTCAGCCCCAGCATTTT
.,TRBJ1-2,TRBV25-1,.,CASSALAGAGDNYGYTF,TGTGCCAGCAGTGCCCTAGCGGGAGCGGGTGATAACTATGGCTACACCTTC
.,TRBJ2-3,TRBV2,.,CASTSEYTDTQYF,TGTGCCAGCACCTCCGAGTACACAGATACGCAGTATTTT
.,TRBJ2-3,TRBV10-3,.,CATSEGTDTRYF,TGTGCCACCTCGGAGGGCACAGATACGCGGTATTTT
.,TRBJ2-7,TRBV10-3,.,CAISGGGRVSYEQYF,TGTGCCATCAGTGGAGGGGGGAGAGTCTCCTACGAGCAGTACTTC
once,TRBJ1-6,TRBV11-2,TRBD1,CASSLQGDRAKSPLHF,TGTGCCAGCAGCTTACAGGGGGACAGGGCTAAATCACCCCTCCACTTT
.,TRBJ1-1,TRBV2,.,CASSEGEQNTEAFF,TGTGCCAGCAGTGAAGGGGAACAAAACACTGAAGCTTTCTTT
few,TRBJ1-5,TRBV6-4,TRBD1,CASSGWGGQGDNQPQHF,TGTGCCAGCAGTGGCTGGGGGGGACAGGGGGACAATCAGCCCCAGCATTTT
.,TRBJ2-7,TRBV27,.,CASSSVSSVGEQCF,TGTGCCAGCAGTTCGGTAAGCTCGGTTGGCGAGCAGTGCTTC
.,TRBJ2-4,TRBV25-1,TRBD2,CASRARVSGGALAKNIQYF,TGTGCCAGCAGAGCCCGGGTTAGCGGGGGGGCTCTAGCCAAAAACATTCAGTACTTC
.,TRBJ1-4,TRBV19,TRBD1,CASRETGGLEKLFF,TGTGCCAGTAGGGAAACAGGGGGCCTTGAAAAACTGTTTTTT
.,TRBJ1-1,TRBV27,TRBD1,CASSPSPGTGGDTEAFF,TGTGCCAGCAGTCCCAGTCCCGGGACAGGGGGTGACACTGAAGCTTTCTTT
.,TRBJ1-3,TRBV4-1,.,CASSQVTGSGNTIYF,TGCGCCAGCAGCCAAGTTACGGGCTCTGGAAACACCATATATTTT
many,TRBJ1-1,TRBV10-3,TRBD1,CAISNTGGTEAFF,TGTGCCATCAGTAATACAGGGGGAACTGAAGCTTTCTTT
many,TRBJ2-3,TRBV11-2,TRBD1,CASSPGQGFTDTQYF,TGTGCCAGCAGCCCGGGACAGGGGTTCACAGATACGCAGTATTTT
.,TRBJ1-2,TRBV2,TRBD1,CASRTGSEEGYTF,TGTGCCAGCAGGACAGGGAGCGAGGAAGGCTACACCTTC
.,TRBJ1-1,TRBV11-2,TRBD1,CASSLDPRDRDTEAFF,TGTGCCAGCAGCTTAGATCCCCGGGACAGAGACACTGAAGCTTTCTTT
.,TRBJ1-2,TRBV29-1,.,CSVEPWAGGGYTF,TGCAGCGTCGAACCCTGGGCGGGAGGCGGCTACACCTTC
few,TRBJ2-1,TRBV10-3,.,CAISADSPNEQFF,TGTGCCATCAGTGCGGACAGTCCCAATGAGCAGTTCTTC
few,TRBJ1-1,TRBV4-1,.,CASSQDPFGRNTEAFF,TGCGCCAGCAGCCAAGATCCCTTTGGGAGGAACACTGAAGCTTTCTTT